The rows below give T cell receptor beta chains drawn from one sample of a study of shared clonotypes between healthy human individuals. The table came from immunoSEQ multiplex PCR; TCRdb's copy has only in-frame clones and leaves some out. The sample has roughly 720,000 clones; 90% are singletons. The sequenced sample was memory CD8+ T cells from PBMCs. Source of these receptors: a young man in good health. Some clones in this sample may be carry-over from other donors' samples. Both conserved end residues are part of each CDR3. Each record gives: V gene, J gene, D gene, CDR3 protein, CDR3 DNA. D genes are given only for firm matches.

TRBV27	TRBJ2-7	.	CAGSPLGPPTEQYF	TGTGCCGGCAGTCCACTGGGACCCCCCACAGAGCAGTACTTC
TRBV5-1	TRBJ2-7	TRBD1	CASSSSGTGFLEQYF	TGCGCCAGCAGCTCATCCGGGACAGGGTTCCTTGAGCAGTACTTC
TRBV7-9	TRBJ2-1	.	CASSLGGGSPYNEQFF	TGTGCCAGCAGCTTAGGGGGCGGCAGTCCCTACAATGAGCAGTTCTTC
TRBV7-3	TRBJ2-2	.	CASSLGSTGELFF	TGTGCCAGCAGCTTAGGGTCCACCGGGGAGCTGTTTTTT
TRBV11-2	TRBJ1-1	.	CASSTGNSGFGTEAFF	TGTGCCAGCAGCACTGGAAATTCAGGGTTTGGCACTGAAGCTTTCTTT
TRBV5-6	TRBJ2-2	.	CASSPAANTGELFF	TGTGCCAGCAGCCCTGCGGCGAACACCGGGGAGCTGTTTTTT
TRBV28	TRBJ2-3	.	CASSLVSGPPLNTDTQYF	TGTGCCAGCAGTTTAGTATCGGGGCCACCCCTAAACACAGATACGCAGTATTTT
TRBV27	TRBJ2-7	.	CASSFYPGGLDEQYF	TGTGCCAGCAGTTTCTACCCAGGGGGGTTGGACGAGCAGTACTTC
TRBV5-1	TRBJ2-2	.	CASSSLGAGELFF	TGCGCCAGCAGCTCCTTAGGGGCCGGGGAGCTGTTTTTT
TRBV27	TRBJ2-7	.	CASSARAHEQYF	TGTGCCAGCAGTGCAAGGGCCCACGAGCAGTACTTC
TRBV25-1	TRBJ2-2	.	CASSTRVGELFF	TGTGCCAGCAGCACAAGAGTCGGGGAGCTGTTTTTT
TRBV27	TRBJ2-5	.	CASSRRPPTRTETQYF	TGTGCCAGCAGCCGTAGACCGCCGACTCGGACAGAGACCCAGTACTTC
TRBV7-2	TRBJ2-1	.	CASSLAGGYNEQFF	TGTGCCAGCAGCTTAGCGGGAGGATACAATGAGCAGTTCTTC
TRBV6-1	TRBJ1-2	.	CASSPRGAYGYTF	TGTGCCAGCAGTCCCCGGGGGGCTTATGGCTACACCTTC